The rows below give T cell receptor beta chains drawn from one sample of a study of blood T cell repertoires in COVID-19. Assay used: immunoSEQ multiplex PCR; TCRdb lists only in-frame clones, some missing. The sample records 200,000 to 250,000 clones, around 80% being singletons. The specimen sequenced was peripheral blood. The source is a woman in her sixties or seventies who had recovered from COVID-19. The CDR3 runs from the conserved cysteine through the conserved F or W. A D gene is named only where the DNA matches it firmly. The size entry is marked missing in some rows and otherwise reads once, few, many or a size class.

size: -; V: TRBV25-1; D: -; length: 14; J: TRBJ2-3; DNA: TGTGCCAGCAGCAGGGGCCTAAGCACAGATACGCAGTATTTT; CDR3: CASSRGLSTDTQYF
size: few; V: TRBV5-6; D: -; length: 15; J: TRBJ1-2; DNA: TGTGCCAGCAGCTTGGTAGGGGATACCGTCTGGGGCTACACCTTC; CDR3: CASSLVGDTVWGYTF
size: -; V: TRBV7-3; D: -; length: 12; J: TRBJ1-1; DNA: TGTGCCAGCAGCTTAGTGGGGGGAGAAGCTTTCTTT; CDR3: CASSLVGGEAFF
size: -; V: TRBV27; D: TRBD1; length: 16; J: TRBJ2-7; DNA: TGTGCCAGCAGCTACTACAGGGGGCCAACTTCCTACGAGCAGTACTTC; CDR3: CASSYYRGPTSYEQYF
size: -; V: TRBV5-1; D: -; length: 15; J: TRBJ2-3; DNA: TGCGCCAGCAGCTTGGAGGGGCGGAGCACAGATACGCAGTATTTT; CDR3: CASSLEGRSTDTQYF
size: many; V: TRBV9; D: TRBD1; length: 14; J: TRBJ1-1; DNA: TGTGCCAGCAGCGTTGCCTACAGGGGTACTGAAGCTTTCTTT; CDR3: CASSVAYRGTEAFF
size: -; V: TRBV7-6; D: TRBD1; length: 16; J: TRBJ2-5; DNA: TGTGCCAGCAGCTTAGTGCCCTCCACAGGGGGAGAGACCCAGTACTTC; CDR3: CASSLVPSTGGETQYF
size: -; V: TRBV28; D: -; length: 15; J: TRBJ1-1; DNA: TGTGCCAGCAGCGACCGGGCAGGGAATTTTGCTGAAGCTTTCTTT; CDR3: CASSDRAGNFAEAFF
size: few; V: TRBV5-3; D: TRBD1; length: 15; J: TRBJ1-4; DNA: TGTGCCAGAAGGTTAGCAGGGGGAGCTAATGAAAAACTGTTTTTT; CDR3: CARRLAGGANEKLFF
size: -; V: TRBV6-5; D: TRBD1; length: 15; J: TRBJ2-2; DNA: TGTGCCAGCAGACGACACAGGGGAAACACCGGGGAGCTGTTTTTT; CDR3: CASRRHRGNTGELFF
size: -; V: TRBV7-6; D: -; length: 14; J: TRBJ1-4; DNA: TGTGCCAGCAGCTCTTACGGGTCCGGATCAAAACTGTTTTTT; CDR3: CASSSYGSGSKLFF
size: -; V: TRBV7-9; D: -; length: 15; J: TRBJ1-3; DNA: TGTGCCAGCAGCTTATGGGGGGACCCTGGAAACACCATATATTTT; CDR3: CASSLWGDPGNTIYF
size: -; V: TRBV6-6; D: TRBD2; length: 16; J: TRBJ2-5; DNA: TGTGCCAGCAGTTACTCGACTGCGGGGGGGCCAGAGACCCAGTACTTC; CDR3: CASSYSTAGGPETQYF
size: -; V: TRBV5-1; D: TRBD1; length: 16; J: TRBJ1-3; DNA: TGCGCCAGCAGCTTGGTCGGGACAGTAGCGGGAAACACCATATATTTT; CDR3: CASSLVGTVAGNTIYF
size: -; V: TRBV20-1; D: TRBD2; length: 14; J: TRBJ2-3; DNA: TGCAGTGCTAGTAGCGGGGGGGCCGTCGATACGCAGTATTTT; CDR3: CSASSGGAVDTQYF
size: -; V: TRBV19; D: -; length: 12; J: TRBJ2-2; DNA: TGTGCCAGTAGTCTACGGACCGGGGAGCTGTTTTTT; CDR3: CASSLRTGELFF
size: -; V: TRBV7-9; D: -; length: 14; J: TRBJ2-3; DNA: TGTGCCAGCAGCTTTCTGCTAAACACAGATACGCAGTATTTT; CDR3: CASSFLLNTDTQYF
size: -; V: TRBV18; D: TRBD1; length: 13; J: TRBJ2-1; DNA: TGTGCCAGCTCACCGGGACAGACGGATGAGCAGTTCTTC; CDR3: CASSPGQTDEQFF